This record concerns one TCR beta chain sequence. This specimen belongs to a study of blood T cell repertoires in COVID-19. In the study overall: Sources were T cells, B-cell-depleted T cells, or PBMCs; the material itself was cDNA or gDNA.

CDR1 KGHSY and CDR2 FQNENV come from the germline V gene. The J segment lost 4 bases and the V segment lost 2 bases, leaving 7 bases of the junction unmatched. The CDR3 covers 16 residues. As originally analysed: Reference gene primer amplification yielded estimated nucleated cell counts. Assay: immunoSEQ multiplex PCR; the TCRdb copy retains only in-frame clones and omits some. The V and J calls and clone size come from that table; D and trimming were worked out from the DNA. This table has 400,000 or so clones, around 90% appearing once. The sequencing sample was made of PBMCs or T cells enriched from blood (not recorded which). The chain employs TRBV16 and TRBJ2-1; 8 bases align to TRBD1. The receptor's source is a middle-aged woman with acute COVID-19. CDR3 amino acids: CASSQRLRTGYNEQFF. DNA of the CDR3: TGTGCCAGCAGCCAACGCCTCAGGACAGGGTACAATGAGCAGTTCTTC.